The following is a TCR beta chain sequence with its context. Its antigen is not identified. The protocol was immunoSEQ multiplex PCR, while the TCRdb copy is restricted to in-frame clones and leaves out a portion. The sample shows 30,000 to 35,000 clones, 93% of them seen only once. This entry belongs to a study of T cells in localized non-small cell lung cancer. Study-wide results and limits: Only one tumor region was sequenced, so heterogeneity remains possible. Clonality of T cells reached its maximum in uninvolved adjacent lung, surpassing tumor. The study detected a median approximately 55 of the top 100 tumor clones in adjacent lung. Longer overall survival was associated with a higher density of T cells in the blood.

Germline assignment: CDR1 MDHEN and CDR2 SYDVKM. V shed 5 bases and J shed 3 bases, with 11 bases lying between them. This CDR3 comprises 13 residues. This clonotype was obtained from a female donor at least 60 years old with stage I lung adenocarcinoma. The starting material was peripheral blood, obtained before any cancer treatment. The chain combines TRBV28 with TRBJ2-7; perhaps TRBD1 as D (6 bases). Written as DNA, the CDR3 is TGTGCCAGCAGTAACAGGGATCGCTACGAGCAGTACTTC. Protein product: CASSNRDRYEQYF.